This TCR beta chain was obtained from a study of CD8+ T cells in alopecia areata. For the study at large: The tofacitinib course ran for 6 to 18 months and was followed by 6 months off drug. Study-wide findings and caveats: Greater clonality was observed in lesional scalp samples, especially alopecia totalis/universalis, versus normal scalp. Unlike in mice, where it was clearer, TCR sharing across patients was less clear, possibly HLA-related.

In the case of this clone: The antigen is not known.

This CDR3 is 14 amino acids long. Per germline, CDR1 SGHTA and CDR2 FQGNSA. Between the trimmed V and J ends, which lost 5 bases and 0 bases, there was a span of 11 bases. It was cDNA, reverse transcribed from extracted RNA, that served as the sequencing template. TCRdb's table, derived via immunoSEQ multiplex PCR, lists solely in-frame clones and lacks some. This sample has around 140,000 clones; about 60% occur once, and the top ten carry around 6.6%. Peripheral blood samples and lesional scalp punch biopsies were obtained from alopecia areata patients. This receptor was identified in a human donor with alopecia areata. The source material was CD4+ T cells sorted from blood, sampled at week 0. The chain recombines TRBV7-2 with TRBJ2-7; the D call may be TRBD1 or TRBD2 (5 bases each). CDR3 in DNA: TGTGCCAGCAGCACGGCCGGGACCTCCTACGAGCAGTACTTC. Protein: CASSTAGTSYEQYF.